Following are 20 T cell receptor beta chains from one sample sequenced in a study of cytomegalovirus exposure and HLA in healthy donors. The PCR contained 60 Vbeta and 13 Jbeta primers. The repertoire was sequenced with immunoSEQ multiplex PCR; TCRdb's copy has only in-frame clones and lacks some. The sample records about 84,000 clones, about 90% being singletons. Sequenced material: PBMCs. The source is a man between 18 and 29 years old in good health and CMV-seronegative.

CDR3 nucleotide sequence: TGTGCCAGCTCGCGAACACCCGGGACAGCCTACACTGAAGCTTTCTTT. Translation: CASSRTPGTAYTEAFF. The gene calls are TRBV18 and TRBJ1-1; 7 bases fit TRBD1. The CDR3 contains 16 residues. The germline V gene encodes CDR1 KGHSH and CDR2 LQKENI. Trimming removed 6 bases from V and 3 bases from J; junction bases left unmatched: 13.

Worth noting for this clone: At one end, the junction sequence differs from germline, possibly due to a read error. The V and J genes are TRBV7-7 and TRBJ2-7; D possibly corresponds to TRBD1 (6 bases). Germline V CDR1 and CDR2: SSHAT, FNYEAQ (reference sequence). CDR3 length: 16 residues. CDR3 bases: TGTGCTAGCAGCTTAGACCGGACAGTTGGGGTCTACGAGCAGTACTTC. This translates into CASSLDRTVGVYEQYF.

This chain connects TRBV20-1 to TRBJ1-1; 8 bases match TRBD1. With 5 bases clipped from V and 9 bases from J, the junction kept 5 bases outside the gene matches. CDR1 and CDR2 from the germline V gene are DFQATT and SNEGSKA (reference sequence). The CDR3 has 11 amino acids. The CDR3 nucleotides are TGCAGTGCTGGAGGACAGGGAAAAGCTTTCTTT. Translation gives CSAGGQGKAFF.

CDR3 loop: CASSESFLGRTYTF. The CDR3 DNA is TGTGCCAGCAGTGAAAGTTTTCTAGGGAGAACCTACACCTTC. The chain combines TRBV6-4 with TRBJ1-2; D is ambiguous. The CDR3 is 14 amino acids. The ends were cut back, 3 bases at V and 10 bases at J, with 18 bases in the middle. Germline CDR1 reads MRHNA; CDR2 reads SNTAGT.

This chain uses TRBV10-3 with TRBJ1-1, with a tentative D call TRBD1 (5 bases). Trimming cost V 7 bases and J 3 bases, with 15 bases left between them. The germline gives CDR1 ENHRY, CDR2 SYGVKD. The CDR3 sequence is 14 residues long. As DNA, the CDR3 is TGTGCCATCAAGGACGGGGGATTTTACACTGAAGCTTTCTTT. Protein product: CAIKDGGFYTEAFF.

CDR3 DNA: TGTGCCAGCAGTTTACCCCAGGGCCTGGGCAGAAACACTGAAGCTTTCTTT. It is translated as CASSLPQGLGRNTEAFF. The V and J genes are TRBV28 and TRBJ1-1; weak D call: TRBD1 (5 bases). V lost 2 bases and J 2 bases, leaving 18 bases between the germline ends. The CDR3 runs 17 residues. Germline V CDR1 and CDR2: MDHEN, SYDVKM.

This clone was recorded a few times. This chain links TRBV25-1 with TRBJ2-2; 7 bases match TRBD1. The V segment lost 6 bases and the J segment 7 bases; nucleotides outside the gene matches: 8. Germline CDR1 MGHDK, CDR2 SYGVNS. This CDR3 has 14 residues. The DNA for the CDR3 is TGTGCCAGCAGAACGACAGGGTGGGGCGGGGAGCTGTTTTTT. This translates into CASRTTGWGGELFF.

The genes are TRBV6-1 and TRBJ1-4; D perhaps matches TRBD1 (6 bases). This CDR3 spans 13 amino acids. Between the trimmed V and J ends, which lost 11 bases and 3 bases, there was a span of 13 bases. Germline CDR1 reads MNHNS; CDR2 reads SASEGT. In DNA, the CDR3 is TGTGCCGGGCACAGGGAACCTAATGAAAAACTGTTTTTT. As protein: CAGHREPNEKLFF.

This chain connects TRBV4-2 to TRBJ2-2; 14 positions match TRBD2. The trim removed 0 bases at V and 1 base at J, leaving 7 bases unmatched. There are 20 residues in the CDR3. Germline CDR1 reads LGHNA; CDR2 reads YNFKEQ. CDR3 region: CASSQDRGLAGDLNTGELFF. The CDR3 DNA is TGTGCCAGCAGCCAAGATCGGGGACTAGCGGGGGACCTGAACACCGGGGAGCTGTTTTTT.

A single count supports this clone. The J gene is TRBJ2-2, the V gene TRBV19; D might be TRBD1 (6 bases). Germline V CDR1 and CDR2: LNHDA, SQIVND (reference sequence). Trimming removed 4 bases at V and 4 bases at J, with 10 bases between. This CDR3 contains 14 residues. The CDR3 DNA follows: TGTGCCAGTAGTAAAAGCAGGGGCACCGGGGAGCTGTTTTTT. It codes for CASSKSRGTGELFF. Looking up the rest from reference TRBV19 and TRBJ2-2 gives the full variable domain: DGGITQSPKYLFRKEGQNVTLSCEQNLNHDAMYWYRQDPGQGLRLIYYSQIVNDFQKGDIAEGYSVSREKKESFPLTVTSAQKNPTAFYLCASSKSRGTGELFFGEGSRLTVL.

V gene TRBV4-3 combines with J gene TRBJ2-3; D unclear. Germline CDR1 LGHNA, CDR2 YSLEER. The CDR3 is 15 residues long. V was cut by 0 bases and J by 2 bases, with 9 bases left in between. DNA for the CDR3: TGCGCCAGCAGCCAAGATTGGGCTAACACAGATACGCAGTATTTT. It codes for CASSQDWANTDTQYF.

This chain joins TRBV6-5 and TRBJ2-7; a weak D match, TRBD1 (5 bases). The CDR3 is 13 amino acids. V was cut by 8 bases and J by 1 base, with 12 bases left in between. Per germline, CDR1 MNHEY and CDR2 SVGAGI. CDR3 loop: CASRTDTSYEQYF. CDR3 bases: TGTGCCAGCCGGACGGACACATCCTACGAGCAGTACTTC.

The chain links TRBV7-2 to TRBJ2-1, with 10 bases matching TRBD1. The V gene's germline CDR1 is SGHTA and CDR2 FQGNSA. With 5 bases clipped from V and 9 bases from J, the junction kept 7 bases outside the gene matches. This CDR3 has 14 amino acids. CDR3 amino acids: CASSRGQGYGEQFF. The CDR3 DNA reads TGTGCCAGCAGCCGGGGACAGGGGTATGGTGAGCAGTTCTTC.

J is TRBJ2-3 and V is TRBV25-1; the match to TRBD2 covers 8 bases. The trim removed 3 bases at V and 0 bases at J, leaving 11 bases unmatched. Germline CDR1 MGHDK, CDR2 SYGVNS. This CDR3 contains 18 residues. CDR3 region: CASSESSGGSYSTDTQYF. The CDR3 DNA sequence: TGTGCCAGCAGTGAGTCAAGCGGGGGATCCTATAGCACAGATACGCAGTATTTT. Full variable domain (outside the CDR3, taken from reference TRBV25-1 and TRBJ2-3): EADIYQTPRYLVIGTGKKITLECSQTMGHDKMYWYQQDPGMELHLIHYSYGVNSTEKGDLSSESTVSRIRTEHFPLTLESARPSHTSQYLCASSESSGGSYSTDTQYFGPGTRLTVL.

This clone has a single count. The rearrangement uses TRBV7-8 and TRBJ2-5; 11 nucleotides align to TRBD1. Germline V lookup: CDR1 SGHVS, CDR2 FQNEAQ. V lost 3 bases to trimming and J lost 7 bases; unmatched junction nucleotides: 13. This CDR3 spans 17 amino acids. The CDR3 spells CASSFAPGQGVTLTQYF. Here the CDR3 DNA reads TGTGCCAGCAGCTTTGCCCCGGGACAGGGGGTTACATTGACCCAGTACTTC.

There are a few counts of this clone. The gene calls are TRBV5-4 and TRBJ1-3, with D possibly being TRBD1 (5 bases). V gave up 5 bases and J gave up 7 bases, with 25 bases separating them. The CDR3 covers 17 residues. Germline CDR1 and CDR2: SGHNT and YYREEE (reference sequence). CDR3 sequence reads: CASSRGGTGRPGNTIYF. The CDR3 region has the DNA TGTGCCAGCAGTCGGGGGGGTACCGGGCGCCCAGGGAACACCATATATTTT.

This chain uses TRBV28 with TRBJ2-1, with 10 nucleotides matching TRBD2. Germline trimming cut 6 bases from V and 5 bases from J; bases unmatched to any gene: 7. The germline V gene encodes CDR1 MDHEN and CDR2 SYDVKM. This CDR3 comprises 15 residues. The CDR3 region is CASRTVGLADNEQFF. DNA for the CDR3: TGTGCCAGCAGGACCGTTGGACTAGCGGACAATGAGCAGTTCTTC.

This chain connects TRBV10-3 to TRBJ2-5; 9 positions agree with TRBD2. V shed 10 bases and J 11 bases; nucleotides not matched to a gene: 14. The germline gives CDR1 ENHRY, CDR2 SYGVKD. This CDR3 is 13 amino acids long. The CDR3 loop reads CATLASGVVQQYF. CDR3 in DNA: TGTGCCACCCTGGCTAGCGGGGTGGTGCAGCAGTACTTC.

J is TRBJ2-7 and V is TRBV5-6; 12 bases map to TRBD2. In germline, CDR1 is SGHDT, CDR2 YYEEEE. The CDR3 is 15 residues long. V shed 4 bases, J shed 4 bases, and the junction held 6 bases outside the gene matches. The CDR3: CASSKTSGSRYEQYF. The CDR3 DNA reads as TGTGCCAGCAGCAAGACTAGCGGGAGCAGGTACGAGCAGTACTTC.

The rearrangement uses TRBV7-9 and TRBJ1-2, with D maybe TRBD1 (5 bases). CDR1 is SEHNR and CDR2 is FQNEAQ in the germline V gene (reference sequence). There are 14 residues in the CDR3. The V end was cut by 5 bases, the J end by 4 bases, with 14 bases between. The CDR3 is CASSTPGGGYGYTF. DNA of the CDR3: TGTGCCAGCAGCACCCCGGGGGGAGGCTATGGCTACACCTTC.